The clone carrying this T cell receptor beta chain occurred once. The antigen is not known. Repertoires were generated with immunoSEQ multiplex PCR, while TCRdb's copy carries only in-frame clones and drops some. The repertoire consists of some 34,000 clones, with around 90% occurring once and the leading ten covering about 7.8%. This entry comes from a study of T cells in tuberculosis. The overall study: CD1B tetramers identified T cells specific for mycobacterial lipid GMM. This South African cohort compared adolescents with or without latent tuberculosis against adults with active tuberculosis. General observations from the study: The TCR-beta difference was not significant; alpha differences partly reflected length.

This CDR3 region has 15 residues. Germline V gene data show CDR1 as MDHEN and CDR2 as SYDVKM. Trimming at V came to 5 bases and at J to 4 bases, leaving 7 bases not matched to a gene. The chain is built from TRBV28 and TRBJ1-5; TRBD1 matches at 8 bases. The TCR sequence derives from a donor aged 10 to 29 with latent tuberculosis or without tuberculosis infection. Some clones in this sample may be carry-over from other donors' samples. Source material: PBMCs. This chain's CDR3 is CASSGLGQVNQPQHF. The CDR3 DNA is TGTGCCAGCAGTGGATTGGGACAGGTTAATCAGCCCCAGCATTTT.